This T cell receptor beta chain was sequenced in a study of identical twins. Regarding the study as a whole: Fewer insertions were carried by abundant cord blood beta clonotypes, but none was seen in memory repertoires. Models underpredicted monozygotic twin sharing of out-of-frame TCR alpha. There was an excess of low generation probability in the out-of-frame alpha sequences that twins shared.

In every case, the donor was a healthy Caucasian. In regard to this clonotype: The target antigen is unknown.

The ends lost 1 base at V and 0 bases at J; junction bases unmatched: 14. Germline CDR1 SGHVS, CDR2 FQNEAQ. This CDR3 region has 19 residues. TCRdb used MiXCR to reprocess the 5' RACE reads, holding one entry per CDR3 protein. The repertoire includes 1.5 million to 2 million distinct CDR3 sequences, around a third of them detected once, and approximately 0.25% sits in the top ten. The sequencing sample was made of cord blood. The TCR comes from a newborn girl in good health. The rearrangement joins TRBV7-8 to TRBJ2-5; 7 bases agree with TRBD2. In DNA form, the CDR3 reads TGTGCCAGCAGCTTAGGGGGCGGGGGTACCCTATACTACCAAGAGACCCAGTACTTC. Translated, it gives CASSLGGGGTLYYQETQYF.